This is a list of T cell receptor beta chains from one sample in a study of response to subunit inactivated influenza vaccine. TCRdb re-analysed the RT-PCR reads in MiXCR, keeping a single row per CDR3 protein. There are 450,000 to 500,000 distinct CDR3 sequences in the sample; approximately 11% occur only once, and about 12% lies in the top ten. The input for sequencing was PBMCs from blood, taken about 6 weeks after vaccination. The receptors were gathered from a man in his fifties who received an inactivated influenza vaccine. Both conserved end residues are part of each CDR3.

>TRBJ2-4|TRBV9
CASSGRGDILAKNIQYF
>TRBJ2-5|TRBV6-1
CASSGGTGGKMTQYF
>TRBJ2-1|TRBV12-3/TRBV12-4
CASSLRRTYNEQFF
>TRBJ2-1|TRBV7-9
CASSDQPGQRNNEQFF
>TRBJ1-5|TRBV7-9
CASSPGLTGRQHF
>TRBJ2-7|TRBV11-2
CASSLVGQGALSLRGQYF
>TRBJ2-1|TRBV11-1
CASTPGQGNSDEQFF
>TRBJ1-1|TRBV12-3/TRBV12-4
CASSLSGGRGTEAFF
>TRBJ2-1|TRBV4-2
CASSQGTSSYNEQFF
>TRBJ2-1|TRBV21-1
CASSKGRSEENEQFF
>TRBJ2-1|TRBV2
CASSDRAGNNEQFF
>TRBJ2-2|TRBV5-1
CASSSSVSTGELFF
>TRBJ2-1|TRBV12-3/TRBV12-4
CASSSLGAGSEQFF
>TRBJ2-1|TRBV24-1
CATSDPGTDSYNEQFF
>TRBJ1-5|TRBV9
CASGDPHQPQHF
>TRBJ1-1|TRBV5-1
CASSLGENTEAFF
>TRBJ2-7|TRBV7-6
CASSLATSGRYEQYF